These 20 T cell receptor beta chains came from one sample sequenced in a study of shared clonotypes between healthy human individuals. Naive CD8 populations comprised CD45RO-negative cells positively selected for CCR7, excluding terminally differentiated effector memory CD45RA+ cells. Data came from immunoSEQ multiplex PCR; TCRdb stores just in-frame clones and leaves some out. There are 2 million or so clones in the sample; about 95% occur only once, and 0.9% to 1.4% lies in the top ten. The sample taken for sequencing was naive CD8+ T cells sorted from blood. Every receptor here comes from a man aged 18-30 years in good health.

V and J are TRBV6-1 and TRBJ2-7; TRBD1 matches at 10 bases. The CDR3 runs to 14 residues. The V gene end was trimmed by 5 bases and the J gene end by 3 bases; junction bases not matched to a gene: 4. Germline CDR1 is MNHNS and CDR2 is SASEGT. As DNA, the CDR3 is TGTGCCAGCAGTTTCCGGACAGGGGGCTACGAGCAGTACTTC. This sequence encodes CASSFRTGGYEQYF.

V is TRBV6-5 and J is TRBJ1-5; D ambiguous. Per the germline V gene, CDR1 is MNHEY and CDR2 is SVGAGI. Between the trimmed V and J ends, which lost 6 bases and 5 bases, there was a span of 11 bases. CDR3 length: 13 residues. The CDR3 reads CASSLDGDQPQHF. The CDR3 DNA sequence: TGTGCCAGCAGCCTAGACGGAGATCAGCCCCAGCATTTT.

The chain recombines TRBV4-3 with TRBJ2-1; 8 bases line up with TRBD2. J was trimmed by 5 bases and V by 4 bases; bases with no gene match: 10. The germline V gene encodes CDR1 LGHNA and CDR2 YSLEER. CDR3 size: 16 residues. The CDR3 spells CASSPEIGGGNNEQFF. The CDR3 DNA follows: TGCGCCAGCAGCCCGGAGATCGGGGGGGGGAACAATGAGCAGTTCTTC.

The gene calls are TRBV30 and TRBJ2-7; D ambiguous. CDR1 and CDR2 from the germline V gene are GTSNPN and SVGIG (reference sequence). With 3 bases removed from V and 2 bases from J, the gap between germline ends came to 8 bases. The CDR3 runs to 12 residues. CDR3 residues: CAWSHGTYEQYF. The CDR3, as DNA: TGTGCCTGGAGCCATGGGACCTACGAGCAGTACTTC. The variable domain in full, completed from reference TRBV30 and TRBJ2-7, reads SQTIHQWPATLVQPVGSPLSLECTVEGTSNPNLYWYRQAAGRGLQLLFYSVGIGQISSEVPQNLSASRPQDRQFILSSKKLLLSDSGFYLCAWSHGTYEQYFGPGTRLTVT.

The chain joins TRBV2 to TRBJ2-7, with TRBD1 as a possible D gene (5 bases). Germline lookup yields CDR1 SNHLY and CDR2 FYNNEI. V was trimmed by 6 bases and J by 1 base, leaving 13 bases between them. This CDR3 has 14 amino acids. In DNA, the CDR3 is TGTGCCAGCAGCCCAGTAGGGGTTTCCTACGAGCAGTACTTC. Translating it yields CASSPVGVSYEQYF.

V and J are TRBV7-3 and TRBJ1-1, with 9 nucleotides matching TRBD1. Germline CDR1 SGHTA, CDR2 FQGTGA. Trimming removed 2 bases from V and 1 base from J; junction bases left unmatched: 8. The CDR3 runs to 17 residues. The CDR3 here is CASSLWGQGRWNTEAFF. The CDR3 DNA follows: TGTGCCAGCAGCTTATGGGGACAGGGTAGATGGAACACTGAAGCTTTCTTT.

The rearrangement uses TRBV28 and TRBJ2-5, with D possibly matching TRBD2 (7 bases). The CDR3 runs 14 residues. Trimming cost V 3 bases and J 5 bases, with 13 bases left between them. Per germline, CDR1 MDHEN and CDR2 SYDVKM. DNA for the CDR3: TGTGCCAGCAGTTTTGCCGGGGGGCGGGAGACCCAGTACTTC. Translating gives CASSFAGGRETQYF.

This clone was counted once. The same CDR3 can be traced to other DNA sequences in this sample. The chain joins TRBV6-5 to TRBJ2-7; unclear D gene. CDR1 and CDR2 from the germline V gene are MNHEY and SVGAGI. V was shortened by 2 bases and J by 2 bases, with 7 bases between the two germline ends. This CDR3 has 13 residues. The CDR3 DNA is TGTGCCAGCAGTTACAGGGCCGCCTACGAGCAGTACTTC. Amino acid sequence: CASSYRAAYEQYF.

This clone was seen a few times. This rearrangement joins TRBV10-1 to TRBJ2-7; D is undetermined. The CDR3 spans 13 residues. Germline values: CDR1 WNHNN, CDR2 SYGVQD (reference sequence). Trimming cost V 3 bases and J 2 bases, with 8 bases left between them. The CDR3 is CASSDPDTYEQYF. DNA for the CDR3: TGCGCCAGCAGTGATCCCGACACCTACGAGCAGTACTTC.

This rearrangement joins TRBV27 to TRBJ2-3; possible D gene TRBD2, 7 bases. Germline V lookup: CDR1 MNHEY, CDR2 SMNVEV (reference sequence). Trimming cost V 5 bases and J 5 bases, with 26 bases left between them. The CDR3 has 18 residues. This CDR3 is CASSPAHVGGRIGDTQYF. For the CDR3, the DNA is TGTGCCAGCAGTCCCGCCCATGTCGGGGGGCGAATCGGAGATACGCAGTATTTT.

CDR3 in amino acids: CASYRQGGETQYF. The CDR3 coding sequence is TGTGCCAGCTATAGACAGGGAGGAGAGACCCAGTACTTC. The J gene is TRBJ2-5, the V gene TRBV2; a weak D match, TRBD1 (7 bases). The CDR3 loop spans 13 amino acids. CDR1 is SNHLY, CDR2 FYNNEI, per germline. V lost 8 bases and J lost 4, with 14 bases in between.

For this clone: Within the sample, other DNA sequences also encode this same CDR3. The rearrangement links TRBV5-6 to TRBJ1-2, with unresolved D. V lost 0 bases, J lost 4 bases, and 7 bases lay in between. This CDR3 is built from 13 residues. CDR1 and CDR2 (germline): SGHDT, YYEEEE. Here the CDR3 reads CASSLDSLYGYTF. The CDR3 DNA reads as TGTGCCAGCAGCTTGGACAGCCTCTATGGCTACACCTTC.

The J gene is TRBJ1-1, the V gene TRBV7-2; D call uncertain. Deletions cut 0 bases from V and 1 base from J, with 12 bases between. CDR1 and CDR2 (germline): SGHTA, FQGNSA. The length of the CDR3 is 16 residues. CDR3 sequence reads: CASSLALGPPNTEAFF. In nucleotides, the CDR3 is TGTGCCAGCAGCTTAGCGCTTGGACCGCCGAACACTGAAGCTTTCTTT.

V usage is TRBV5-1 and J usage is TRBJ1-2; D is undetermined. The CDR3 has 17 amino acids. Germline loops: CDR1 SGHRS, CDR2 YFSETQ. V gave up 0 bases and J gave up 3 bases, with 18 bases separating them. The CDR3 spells CASSLGTLSDLDYGYTF. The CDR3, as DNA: TGCGCCAGCAGCTTGGGTACCTTATCGGACCTAGACTATGGCTACACCTTC.

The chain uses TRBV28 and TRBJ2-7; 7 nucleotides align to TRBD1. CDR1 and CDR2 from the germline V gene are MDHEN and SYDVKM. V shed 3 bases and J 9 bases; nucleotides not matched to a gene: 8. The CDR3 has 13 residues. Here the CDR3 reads CASSFRLGTVQYF. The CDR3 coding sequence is TGTGCCAGCAGTTTCCGCCTCGGGACAGTGCAGTACTTC.

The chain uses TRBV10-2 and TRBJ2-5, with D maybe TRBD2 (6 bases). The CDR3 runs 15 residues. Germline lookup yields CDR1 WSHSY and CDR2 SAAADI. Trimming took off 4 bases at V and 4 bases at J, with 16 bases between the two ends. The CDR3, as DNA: TGCGCCAGCAGTGTGGCGACGGGAGTGGCAGAGACCCAGTACTTC. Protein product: CASSVATGVAETQYF.

DNA for the CDR3: TGTGCCAGCAGCCAAGGACTAGCGGGGCTCTGGGAGACCCAGTACTTC. Its translation is CASSQGLAGLWETQYF. The chain links TRBV5-6 to TRBJ2-5; 12 nucleotides line up with TRBD2. Germline V gene data show CDR1 as SGHDT and CDR2 as YYEEEE. This CDR3 has 16 amino acids. V trimming: 4 bases; J trimming: 5 bases; junction bases outside the gene matches: 9.

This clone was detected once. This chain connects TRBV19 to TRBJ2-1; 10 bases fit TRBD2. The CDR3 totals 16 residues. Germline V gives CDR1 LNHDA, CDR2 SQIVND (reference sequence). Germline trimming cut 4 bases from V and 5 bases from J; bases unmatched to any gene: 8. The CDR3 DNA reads TGTGCCAGTAGTACTTTGACTAGCGGGCCAAACAATGAGCAGTTCTTC. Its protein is CASSTLTSGPNNEQFF. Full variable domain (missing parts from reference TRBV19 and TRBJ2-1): DGGITQSPKYLFRKEGQNVTLSCEQNLNHDAMYWYRQDPGQGLRLIYYSQIVNDFQKGDIAEGYSVSREKKESFPLTVTSAQKNPTAFYLCASSTLTSGPNNEQFFGPGTRLTVL.

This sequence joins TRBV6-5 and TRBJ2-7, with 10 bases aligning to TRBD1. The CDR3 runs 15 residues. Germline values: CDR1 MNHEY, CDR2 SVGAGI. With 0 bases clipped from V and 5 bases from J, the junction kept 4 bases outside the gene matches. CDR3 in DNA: TGTGCCAGCAGTTACTCTACCGGGACAGGGGACGAGCAGTACTTC. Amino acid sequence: CASSYSTGTGDEQYF.

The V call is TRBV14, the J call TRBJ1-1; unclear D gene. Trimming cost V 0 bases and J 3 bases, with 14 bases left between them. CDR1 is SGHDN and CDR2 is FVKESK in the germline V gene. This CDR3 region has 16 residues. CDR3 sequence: CASSQERVSYDTEAFF. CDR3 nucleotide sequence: TGTGCCAGCAGCCAAGAACGGGTCAGCTATGACACTGAAGCTTTCTTT.